The TCR beta chain described here comes from a study of cytomegalovirus exposure and HLA in healthy donors. Notes on the study in general: Per published accounts, TCR beta sequences correctly predicted the HLA-A and HLA-B alleles of most subjects.

A word on this clone: Its specificity is not known.

V gave up 3 bases and J gave up 4 bases, with 15 bases separating them. This CDR3 is built from 16 residues. Germline loops: CDR1 SEHNR, CDR2 FQNEAQ (reference sequence). Both 60 Vbeta primers and 13 Jbeta primers went into the PCR. Assay used: immunoSEQ multiplex PCR; TCRdb lists only in-frame clones, some missing. Here the sample spans about 80,000 clones, more than 50% being singletons. The genes are TRBV7-9 and TRBJ2-2; no reliable D call. The clonotype was recovered from a male donor in good health and CMV-seropositive. The sample taken for sequencing was PBMCs. CDR3 coding DNA: TGTGCCAGCAGCTTCCCGTCCAGGTCACGCACCGGGGAGCTGTTTTTT. This sequence encodes CASSFPSRSRTGELFF.